Below are 27 T cell receptor beta chains sequenced from a single sample in a study of T cells in Graves' hyperthyroidism and ophthalmopathy. It was RNA transcripts that yielded the amplified TCR beta CDR3 regions. First-round RT-PCR of the TCR CDR3 relied on the HTBI primer set. MiXCR was run by TCRdb on the multiplex PCR reads, yielding one entry per CDR3 protein. The table includes 330,000 or so distinct CDR3 sequences, 15% to 20% detected once. Sequenced input: blood. The receptors here all came from a man over 45 with Graves' ophthalmopathy.

V is TRBV6-2 or TRBV6-3 and J is TRBJ2-7, with TRBD2 matching 11 bases. Unmatched junction bases numbered 13, after V lost 5 bases and J lost 7 bases. Germline CDR1 MNHEY, CDR2 SVGEGT. The CDR3 contains 16 residues. CDR3 sequence: CASSPYGVAGGWEQYF. DNA of the CDR3: TGTGCCAGCAGTCCCTACGGCGTAGCGGGAGGGTGGGAGCAGTACTTC.

This clonotype has at least ten counts. The chain links TRBV2 to TRBJ2-5; D call uncertain. This CDR3 region has 9 residues. The germline V gene has CDR1 SNHLY and CDR2 FYNNEI. Trimming left V 7 bases short and J 5 bases short, with 2 bases between. For the CDR3, the DNA is TGTGCCAGCAAGGAGACCCAGTACTTC. This gives the protein CASKETQYF.

This clonotype came up a few times. V and J are TRBV7-9 and TRBJ2-1, with TRBD1 identical over 10 bases. Per germline, CDR1 SEHNR and CDR2 FQNEAQ (reference sequence). This CDR3 spans 16 amino acids. Trimming removed 6 bases from V and 4 bases from J; junction bases left unmatched: 9. The DNA for the CDR3 is TGTGCCAGCAGACCCCCGGGACAGGGGATTTACAATGAGCAGTTCTTC. This sequence encodes CASRPPGQGIYNEQFF.

The chain uses TRBV7-3 and TRBJ2-1; 14 bases match TRBD2. Trimming removed 6 bases from V and 9 bases from J; junction bases left unmatched: 10. The V gene's germline CDR1 is SGHTA and CDR2 FQGTGA. This CDR3 comprises 16 residues. The CDR3 DNA reads as TGTGCCAGCAGATTCCTCGGGACTAGCGGGAGTGCTGAGCAGTTCTTC. It yields the protein CASRFLGTSGSAEQFF.

The chain has TRBV20-1 and TRBJ2-6; a possible D gene is TRBD1 (5 bases). The CDR3 length is 15 residues. V gave up 6 bases and J gave up 2 bases, with 14 bases separating them. The germline gives CDR1 DFQATT, CDR2 SNEGSKA (reference sequence). The CDR3 spells CSATQGRPGANVLTF. CDR3 bases: TGCAGTGCAACCCAGGGAAGACCTGGGGCCAACGTCCTGACTTTC.

V usage is TRBV7-9 and J usage is TRBJ2-7, with a weak D call TRBD2 (5 bases). The CDR3 length is 14 residues. V shed 1 base and J shed 5 bases, with 12 bases lying between them. CDR1 and CDR2 (germline): SEHNR, FQNEAQ (reference sequence). This CDR3 reads CASSLDREGDEQYF. The CDR3 DNA sequence: TGTGCCAGCAGCTTAGACCGGGAAGGCGACGAGCAGTACTTC.

This clonotype was detected ten times or more. The genes are TRBV5-1 and TRBJ1-1; D gene unclear. The germline V and J ends were trimmed by 0 bases and 5 bases, with 14 bases remaining between them. CDR3 size: 15 residues. Germline assignment: CDR1 SGHRS and CDR2 YFSETQ. The CDR3 spells CASSLVAGSGTEAFF. The CDR3 nucleotides read TGCGCCAGCAGCTTGGTTGCCGGGTCTGGGACTGAAGCTTTCTTT.

This clonotype has at least ten counts. The gene calls are TRBV9 and TRBJ1-3, with TRBD1 identical over 8 bases. The CDR3 covers 17 residues. The junction had 8 bases not matched to a gene; V was cut back by 2 bases and J by 1 base. Germline V lookup: CDR1 SGDLS, CDR2 YYNGEE. The CDR3 coding sequence is TGTGCCAGCAGCGTCGATCCAGGGGGCGCGTCTGGAAACACCATATATTTT. Encoded protein: CASSVDPGGASGNTIYF. The full variable domain, in which reference TRBV9 and TRBJ1-3 provide the parts outside the CDR3, is DSGVTQTPKHLITATGQRVTLRCSPRSGDLSVYWYQQSLDQGLQFLIQYYNGEERAKGNILERFSAQQFPDLHSELNLSSLELGDSALYFCASSVDPGGASGNTIYFGEGSWLTVV.

Many counts were recorded for this clonotype. The V gene is TRBV20-1, the J gene TRBJ1-1, with 7 bases aligning to TRBD1. Germline V gene data show CDR1 as DFQATT and CDR2 as SNEGSKA (reference sequence). The trim removed 6 bases at V and 11 bases at J, leaving 18 bases unmatched. CDR3 length equals 14 residues. The CDR3: CSASKGQLEVLAFF. As DNA, the CDR3 is TGCAGTGCCTCTAAGGGACAGTTGGAGGTCTTGGCTTTCTTT.

This clonotype was detected many times. The chain uses TRBV7-9 and TRBJ2-7, with D hard to call. The CDR3 is 15 residues long. Trimming left V 3 bases short and J 0 bases short, with 12 bases between. In germline, CDR1 is SEHNR, CDR2 FQNEAQ (reference sequence). The CDR3 bases are TGTGCCAGCAGCTTTCCGCCTGGGATCTCCTACGAGCAGTACTTC. It codes for CASSFPPGISYEQYF.

This chain uses TRBV10-3 with TRBJ2-1, with 9 bases matching TRBD2. The CDR3 spans 17 residues. With V trimmed by 0 bases and J by 2 bases, 5 bases remained unmatched. The germline V gene encodes CDR1 ENHRY and CDR2 SYGVKD. CDR3 region: CAISESWLAGTYNEQFF. The DNA for the CDR3 is TGTGCCATCAGTGAGTCGTGGCTAGCGGGAACCTACAATGAGCAGTTCTTC.

This rearrangement joins TRBV5-1 to TRBJ2-1; TRBD2 agrees at 9 bases. The CDR3 is 16 amino acids. The germline V gene has CDR1 SGHRS and CDR2 YFSETQ. After removal of 3 bases from V and 7 bases from J, the junction contained 11 bases not matched to a gene. Here the CDR3 reads CASSSTYSGSSNEQFF. The CDR3 region has the DNA TGCGCCAGCAGCTCCACCTATAGCGGGAGTAGTAATGAGCAGTTCTTC.

This clonotype occurred a few times. This chain links TRBV5-1 with TRBJ2-7, with 9 bases matching TRBD1. CDR1 SGHRS and CDR2 YFSETQ come from the germline V gene. The trim removed 3 bases at V and 4 bases at J, leaving 11 bases unmatched. This CDR3 spans 16 amino acids. This CDR3 is CASSSVPTGGGYEQYF. The CDR3 nucleotides are TGCGCCAGCAGCTCCGTCCCCACAGGGGGCGGTTACGAGCAGTACTTC.

This clonotype was counted a few times. V and J are TRBV28 and TRBJ2-1; 10 bases line up with TRBD2. Germline CDR1 is MDHEN and CDR2 is SYDVKM. Trimming took 7 bases from V and 10 from J; bases not matched to a gene: 4. The CDR3 covers 12 residues. CDR3 coding DNA: TGTGCCAGCACCCTACTAGCGGGAGAGCAGTTCTTC. Translated: CASTLLAGEQFF.

In its sample, this clonotype was seen a few times. This chain joins TRBV29-1 and TRBJ2-3, with unresolved D. The germline CDR1 and CDR2 sequences are SQVTM and ANQGSEA. Trimming stripped 3 bases from V and 2 bases from J, with 15 bases between. The CDR3 has 15 amino acids. CDR3 coding DNA: TGCAGCGTTGACGGAGATCTCCAGACCACAGATACGCAGTATTTT. This translates into CSVDGDLQTTDTQYF.

The CDR3 loop is CASRPGLFTEAFF. The DNA of the CDR3 is TGTGCCAGCAGGCCAGGACTGTTCACTGAAGCTTTCTTT. The chain employs TRBV2 and TRBJ1-1; D is uncertain. Trimming removed 6 bases at V and 4 bases at J, with 12 bases between. The CDR3 extends over 13 amino acids. From germline, CDR1 is SNHLY and CDR2 FYNNEI.

Many counts were recorded for this clonotype. The V and J genes are TRBV2 and TRBJ1-1, with D hard to call. The CDR3 runs 13 residues. The V end lost 6 bases, the J end lost 1 base, and 9 bases lay between the germline ends. CDR1 and CDR2 (germline): SNHLY, FYNNEI. CDR3 region: CASRGRENTEAFF. CDR3 DNA: TGTGCCAGCAGAGGAAGGGAGAACACTGAAGCTTTCTTT.

The sample holds a few counts of this clonotype. V gene TRBV19 combines with J gene TRBJ2-4, with 14 bases aligning to TRBD2. Germline V gene data show CDR1 as LNHDA and CDR2 as SQIVND (reference sequence). This CDR3 contains 19 residues. J gave up 8 bases and V 5 bases, and 17 bases lay outside the gene matches. Written as DNA, the CDR3 is TGTGCCAGTAGTGTGACTAGCGGGAGGGCCCGTAACGAGTGGGACATTCAGTACTTC. Translation: CASSVTSGRARNEWDIQYF.

With respect to this clonotype: This may be a read error: a much more frequent sequence differs by one nucleotide. Here the CDR3 omits its conserved ending phenylalanine or tryptophan, so a read error is the likely source. The gene calls are TRBV6-1 and TRBJ1-5; D is possibly TRBD1 (5 bases). Trimming stripped 3 bases from V and 0 bases from J, with 12 bases between. There are 16 residues in the CDR3. Germline lookup yields CDR1 MNHNS and CDR2 SASEGT. DNA of the CDR3: TGTGCCAGCAGTGAGAGGGGAGGGAATAGCAATCAGCCCCAGCATTCT. This sequence encodes CASSERGGNSNQPQHS.

Here the CDR3 DNA reads TGTGCCAGCAGCCCTTATTGGGGTACGCAGTATTTT. Its translation is CASSPYWGTQYF. This chain joins TRBV3-1 and TRBJ2-3; no firm D call. The CDR3 loop spans 12 amino acids. V was shortened by 4 bases and J by 8 bases, with 10 bases between the two germline ends. Germline loops: CDR1 LGHDT, CDR2 YNNKEL (reference sequence).

In this sample, this clonotype turned up many times. The chain combines TRBV14 with TRBJ1-1; D call uncertain. V was shortened by 1 base and J by 4 bases, with 4 bases between the two germline ends. The CDR3 loop spans 12 amino acids. Germline V gives CDR1 SGHDN, CDR2 FVKESK. The CDR3 region has the DNA TGTGCCAGCAGCCAAGGCCTCACTGAAGCTTTCTTT. It specifies CASSQGLTEAFF.

The CDR3 loop is CASIFQGARTEAFF. The CDR3 bases are TGTGCCAGCATTTTCCAGGGGGCGCGAACTGAAGCTTTCTTT. The rearrangement joins TRBV6-9 to TRBJ1-1; 8 bases map to TRBD1. This CDR3 spans 14 amino acids. V trimming: 7 bases; J trimming: 5 bases; junction bases outside the gene matches: 9. The V gene's germline CDR1 is MNHGY and CDR2 SVAAGI.

The rearrangement joins TRBV12-3 or TRBV12-4 to TRBJ1-1; D may be TRBD1 (5 bases). This CDR3 region has 14 residues. Deletions cut 7 bases from V and 1 base from J, with 13 bases between. The CDR3 DNA sequence: TGTGCCAGCACCCTTGGGGCCAGGAACACTGAAGCTTTCTTT. The encoded protein is CASTLGARNTEAFF.

This clonotype was counted a few times. The gene calls are TRBV29-1 and TRBJ1-3, with no clear D. Germline values: CDR1 SQVTM, CDR2 ANQGSEA. CDR3 size: 16 residues. Trimming removed 1 base at V and 0 bases at J, with 13 bases between. CDR3 in DNA: TGCAGCGTTGAAGGGACCAAAAGTCGCTCTGGAAACACCATATATTTT. Amino acid sequence: CSVEGTKSRSGNTIYF.

This clonotype came up many times. This chain uses TRBV3-1 with TRBJ2-5; a possible D gene is TRBD2 (5 bases). This CDR3 region has 12 residues. Trimming stripped 1 base from V and 13 bases from J, with 13 bases between. Germline loops: CDR1 LGHDT, CDR2 YNNKEL (reference sequence). CDR3 in amino acids: CASSQAGILTYF. CDR3 bases: TGTGCCAGCAGCCAAGCCGGGATACTTACGTACTTC.

The rearrangement uses TRBV2 and TRBJ1-1; D might be TRBD1 (5 bases). Germline V CDR1 and CDR2: SNHLY, FYNNEI. This CDR3 has 13 amino acids. The germline V and J ends were trimmed by 4 bases and 4 bases, with 10 bases remaining between them. The CDR3 region is CASSVGVGTEAFF. Written as DNA, the CDR3 is TGTGCCAGCAGTGTGGGGGTGGGCACTGAAGCTTTCTTT.

This clonotype has at least ten counts. The V call is TRBV11-2, the J call TRBJ2-7; 8 nucleotides align to TRBD1. V lost 5 bases to trimming and J lost 2 bases; unmatched junction nucleotides: 5. CDR1 is SGHAT, CDR2 FQNNGV, per germline. The CDR3 runs to 14 residues. As DNA, the CDR3 is TGTGCCAGCAGCCCTCCGGACAGGGCCTACGAGCAGTACTTC. Translated: CASSPPDRAYEQYF.